This is a list of T cell receptor beta chains from one sample in a study of CXCR3-negative and CXCR3-positive naive CD8 T cells. No DNA is given; TCRdb re-called the 5' RACE reads and lists each CDR3 protein once. With tens of thousands of distinct CDR3 sequences in the sample, the ten largest clones hold about 0.71%. The sample taken for sequencing was naive CXCR3+ CD8+ T cells from blood. Source of these receptors: a human donor in good health. Some clones in this sample may be carry-over from other donors' samples. Each CDR3 is given with its conserved first and last residue. Fields, in order: V gene, J gene, CDR3 protein.

TRBV12-3/TRBV12-4,TRBJ1-1,CASSFPNTEAFF
TRBV20-1,TRBJ2-5,CSTSGGAGETQYF
TRBV10-3,TRBJ2-7,CAISSGQTYEQYF
TRBV11-2,TRBJ2-3,CASSLDGGGRTDTQYF
TRBV6-5,TRBJ2-1,CASSYSLARGSYNEQFF
TRBV30,TRBJ1-2,CAWFPGSTPGYTF
TRBV7-8,TRBJ2-3,CASSVQQLGALTDTQYF
TRBV7-8,TRBJ2-7,CASSFGQFYEQYF
TRBV24-1,TRBJ2-1,CATSDGSTGQFF
TRBV13,TRBJ1-1,CASSLGTGGFRNTEAFF
TRBV7-2,TRBJ2-2,CASSPVGGNTGELFF
TRBV20-1,TRBJ2-3,CSARPFLGRGQASTDTQYF
TRBV7-9,TRBJ2-7,CASSLYREDEQYF
TRBV6-5,TRBJ2-5,CASRPYGDGETQYF
TRBV7-9,TRBJ2-5,CASRRTGSSSGEKETQYF
TRBV6-2/TRBV6-3,TRBJ1-2,CASSLRDRSNYGYTF
TRBV6-6,TRBJ2-7,CASSRLAGGQGYEQYF
TRBV28,TRBJ2-7,CASSYRESSYEQYF
TRBV6-2/TRBV6-3,TRBJ2-1,CASSPGDEQFF